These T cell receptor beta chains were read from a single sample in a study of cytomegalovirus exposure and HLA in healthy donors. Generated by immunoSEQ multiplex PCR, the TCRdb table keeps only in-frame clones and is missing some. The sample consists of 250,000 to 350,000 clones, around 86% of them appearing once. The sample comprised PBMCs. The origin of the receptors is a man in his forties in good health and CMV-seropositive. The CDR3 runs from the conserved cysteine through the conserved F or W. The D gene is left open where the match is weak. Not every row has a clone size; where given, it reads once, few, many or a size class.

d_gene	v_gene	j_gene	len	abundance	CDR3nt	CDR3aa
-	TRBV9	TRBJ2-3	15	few	TGTGCCAGCAGCGCCCTGCTAGGGGCAACAGATACGCAGTATTTT	CASSALLGATDTQYF
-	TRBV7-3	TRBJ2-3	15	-	TGTGCCAGCAGCCGATTAGCGAGTCCCACAGATACGCAGTATTTT	CASSRLASPTDTQYF
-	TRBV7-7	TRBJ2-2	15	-	TGTGCTAGCAGCCCCGGGTACGGGGACACCGGGGAGCTGTTTTTT	CASSPGYGDTGELFF
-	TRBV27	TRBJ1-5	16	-	TGTGCCAGCAGTTTATCGACAGGCGATAGCAATCAGCCCCAGCATTTT	CASSLSTGDSNQPQHF
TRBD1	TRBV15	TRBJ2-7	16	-	TGTGCCACCAGCAGAGATCCCGGGACAGGAGGTTACGAGCAGTACTTC	CATSRDPGTGGYEQYF
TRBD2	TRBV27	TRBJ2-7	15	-	TGTGCCAGCAGTCAAGGACTAGCGGACCCCTACGAGCAGTACTTC	CASSQGLADPYEQYF
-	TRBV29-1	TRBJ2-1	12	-	TGCAGCTCGTCCAGAGGGGGTAATGAGCAGTTCTTC	CSSSRGGNEQFF
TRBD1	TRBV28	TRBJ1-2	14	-	TGTGCCAGCGGCTCGGACAGGGGCGTCTATGGCTACACCTTC	CASGSDRGVYGYTF
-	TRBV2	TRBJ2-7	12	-	TGTGCCAGCACCTCGGGTGTGTACGAGCAGTACTTC	CASTSGVYEQYF
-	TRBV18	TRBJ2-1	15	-	TGTGCCAGCTCACCGGACGGGGGTTCCTACAATGAGCAGTTCTTC	CASSPDGGSYNEQFF
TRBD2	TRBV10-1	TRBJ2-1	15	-	TGCGCCAGCAGCCCTAAAGCGGGAGGGCCAGATGAGCAGTTCTTC	CASSPKAGGPDEQFF
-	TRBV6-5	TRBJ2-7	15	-	TGTGCCAGCAGTTACTCGGGGGGTCGGCCCTACGAGCAGTACTTC	CASSYSGGRPYEQYF
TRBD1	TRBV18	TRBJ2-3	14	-	TGTGCCAGCTCCCCGGACAGGGACACAGATACGCAGTATTTT	CASSPDRDTDTQYF
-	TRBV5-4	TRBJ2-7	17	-	TGTGCCAGCAGCCCGCTAGGGCAGGGGGGCCCCCTCGCCGAGCAGTACTTC	CASSPLGQGGPLAEQYF
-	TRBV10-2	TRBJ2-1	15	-	TGCGCCAGCAAAGGAGAGCGATTCCTTTACAATGAGCAGTTCTTC	CASKGERFLYNEQFF
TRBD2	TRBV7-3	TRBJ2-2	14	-	TGTGCCAGCAGCCCCGTAGCGGGACCCGGGGAGCTGTTTTTT	CASSPVAGPGELFF
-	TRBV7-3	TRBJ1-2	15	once	TGTGCCAGCAGCCAGGACAGACCATCCCTTAGTGGCTACACCTTC	CASSQDRPSLSGYTF
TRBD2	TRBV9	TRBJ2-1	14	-	TGTGCCAGCAGCGAGCGGGACTCCTACAATGAGCAGTTCTTC	CASSERDSYNEQFF
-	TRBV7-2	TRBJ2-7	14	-	TGTGCCAGCAGCTTCCGCAGGGAGGTCTACGAGCAGTACTTC	CASSFRREVYEQYF
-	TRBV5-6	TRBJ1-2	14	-	TGTGCCAGCAGCTTGGCTAGTCTTAACTATGGCTACACCTTC	CASSLASLNYGYTF
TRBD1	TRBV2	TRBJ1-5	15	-	TGTGCCAGCAGCCGGGACAGGGGGCCTTATCAGCCCCAGCATTTT	CASSRDRGPYQPQHF
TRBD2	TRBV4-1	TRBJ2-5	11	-	TGCGCCAGCAGCCACCGGCGGGAGCAGTACTTC	CASSHRREQYF
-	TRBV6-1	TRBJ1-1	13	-	TGTGCCATCAGTCGGGGTATGAACACTGAAGCTTTCTTT	CAISRGMNTEAFF
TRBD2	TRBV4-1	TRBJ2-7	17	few	TGCGCCAGCAGCCAAGAGATCGCGGGACTAACTGCCTACGAGCAGTACTTC	CASSQEIAGLTAYEQYF
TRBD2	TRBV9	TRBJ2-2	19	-	TGTGCCAGCAGCGCGGATGGGACTAGCGGGAGTTTGAAGTCCGGGGAGCTGTTTTTT	CASSADGTSGSLKSGELFF
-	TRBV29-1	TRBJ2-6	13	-	TGCAGCGTTGCTAGTTCTGGGGCCAACGTCCTGACTTTC	CSVASSGANVLTF
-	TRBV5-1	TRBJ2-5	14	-	TGCGCCAGCAGCTTGGGACAGAGCCAAGAGACCCAGTACTTC	CASSLGQSQETQYF
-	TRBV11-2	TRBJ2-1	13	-	TGTGCCAGCAGCCCGGAATTTAACAGCGGGCAGTTCTTC	CASSPEFNSGQFF
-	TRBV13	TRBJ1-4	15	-	TGTGCCAGCACCCAGACCGGGTCGGGTAATGAAAAACTGTTTTTT	CASTQTGSGNEKLFF
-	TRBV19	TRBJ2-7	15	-	TGTGCCAGTAGTAGTCGGCAGGGGATCTCCTACGAGCAGTACTTC	CASSSRQGISYEQYF
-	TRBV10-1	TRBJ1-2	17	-	TGCGCCAGCACCGGGACTCCTAGAAGAGGGCTTAACTATGGCTACACCTTC	CASTGTPRRGLNYGYTF
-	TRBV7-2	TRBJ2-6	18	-	TGTGCCAGCAGCTTAACACCGGGACTGAACTCTGGGGCCAACGTCCTGACTTTC	CASSLTPGLNSGANVLTF
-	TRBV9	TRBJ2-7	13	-	TGTGCCAGCAGCCCCACGACTCTCCACGAGCAGTACTTC	CASSPTTLHEQYF
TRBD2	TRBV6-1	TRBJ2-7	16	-	TGTGCCAGCAGTGAAGCGGGCTCCGGGGGGTCCTACGAGCAGTACTTC	CASSEAGSGGSYEQYF
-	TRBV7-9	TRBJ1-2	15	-	TGTTCCAGCAGCTTAAGTTTGGGGGCGAACTATGGCTACACCTTC	CSSSLSLGANYGYTF
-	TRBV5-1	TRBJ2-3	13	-	TGCGCCAGCAGCTTGAGGGGGGGTGATACGCAGTATTTT	CASSLRGGDTQYF
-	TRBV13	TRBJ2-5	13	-	TGTGCCAGCAGCTTAGGGGCGGGGGAGACCCAGTACTTC	CASSLGAGETQYF